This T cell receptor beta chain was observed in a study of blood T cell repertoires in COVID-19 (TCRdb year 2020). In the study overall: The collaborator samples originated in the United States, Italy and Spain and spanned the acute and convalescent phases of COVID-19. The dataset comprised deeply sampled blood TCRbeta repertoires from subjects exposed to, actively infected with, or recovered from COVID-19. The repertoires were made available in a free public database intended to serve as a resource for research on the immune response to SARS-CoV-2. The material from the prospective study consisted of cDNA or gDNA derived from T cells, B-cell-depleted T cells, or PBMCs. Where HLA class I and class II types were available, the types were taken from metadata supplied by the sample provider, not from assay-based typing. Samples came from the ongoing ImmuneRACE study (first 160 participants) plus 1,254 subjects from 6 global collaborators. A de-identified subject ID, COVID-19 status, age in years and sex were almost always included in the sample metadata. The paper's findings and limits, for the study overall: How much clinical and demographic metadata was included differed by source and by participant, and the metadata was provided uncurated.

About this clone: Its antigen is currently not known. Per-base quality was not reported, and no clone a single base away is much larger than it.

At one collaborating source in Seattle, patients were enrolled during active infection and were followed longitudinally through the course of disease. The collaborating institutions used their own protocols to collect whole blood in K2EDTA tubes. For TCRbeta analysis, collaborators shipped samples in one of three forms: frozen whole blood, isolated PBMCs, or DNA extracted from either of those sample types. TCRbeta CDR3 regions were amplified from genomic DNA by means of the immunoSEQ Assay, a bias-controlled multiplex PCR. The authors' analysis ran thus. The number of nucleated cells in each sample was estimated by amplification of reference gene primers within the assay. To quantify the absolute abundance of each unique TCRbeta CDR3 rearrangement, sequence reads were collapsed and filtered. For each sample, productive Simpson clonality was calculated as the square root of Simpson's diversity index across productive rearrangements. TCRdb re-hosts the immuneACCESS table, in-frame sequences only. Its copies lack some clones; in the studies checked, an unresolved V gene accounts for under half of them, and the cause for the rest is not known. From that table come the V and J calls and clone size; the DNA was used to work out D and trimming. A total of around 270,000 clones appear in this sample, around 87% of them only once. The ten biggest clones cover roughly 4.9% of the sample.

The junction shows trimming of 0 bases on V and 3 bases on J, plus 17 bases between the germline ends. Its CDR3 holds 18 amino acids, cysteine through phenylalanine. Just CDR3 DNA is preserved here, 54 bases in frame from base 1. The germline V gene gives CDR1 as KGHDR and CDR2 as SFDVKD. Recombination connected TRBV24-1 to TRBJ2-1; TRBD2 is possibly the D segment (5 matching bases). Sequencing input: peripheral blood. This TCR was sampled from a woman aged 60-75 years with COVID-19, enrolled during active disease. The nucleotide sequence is TGTGCCACCAGTGATTTGCAAATTGGACTGAGGAACTACAATGAGCAGTTCTTC. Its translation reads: CATSDLQIGLRNYNEQFF.